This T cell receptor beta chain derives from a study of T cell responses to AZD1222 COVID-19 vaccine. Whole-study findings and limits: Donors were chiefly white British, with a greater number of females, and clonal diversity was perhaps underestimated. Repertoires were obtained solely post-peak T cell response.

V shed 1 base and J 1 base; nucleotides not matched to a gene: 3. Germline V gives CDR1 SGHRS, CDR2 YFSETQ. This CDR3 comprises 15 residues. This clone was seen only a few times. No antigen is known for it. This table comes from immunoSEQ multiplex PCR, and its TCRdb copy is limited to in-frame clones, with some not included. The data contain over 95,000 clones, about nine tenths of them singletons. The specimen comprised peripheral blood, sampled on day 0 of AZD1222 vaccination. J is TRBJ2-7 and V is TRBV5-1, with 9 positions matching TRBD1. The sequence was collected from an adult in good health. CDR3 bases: TGCGCCAGCAGCTTGACGGGACAGGGTTCCTACGAGCAGTACTTC. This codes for CASSLTGQGSYEQYF.